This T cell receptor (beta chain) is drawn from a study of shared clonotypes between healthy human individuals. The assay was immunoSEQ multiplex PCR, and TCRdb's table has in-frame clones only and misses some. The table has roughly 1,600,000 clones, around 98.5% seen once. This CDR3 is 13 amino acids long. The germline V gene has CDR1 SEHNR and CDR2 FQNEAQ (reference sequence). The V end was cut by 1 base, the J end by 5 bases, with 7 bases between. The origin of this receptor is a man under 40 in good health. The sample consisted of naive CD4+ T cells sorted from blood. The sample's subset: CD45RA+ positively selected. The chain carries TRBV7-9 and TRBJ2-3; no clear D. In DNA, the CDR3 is TGTGCCAGCAGCTTAGAACCTTTAGATACGCAGTATTTT. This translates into CASSLEPLDTQYF.